The next 26 T cell receptor beta chains were all read from a single sample in a study of T cell clonotyping in hematopoietic cell transplantation. The method was immunoSEQ multiplex PCR; TCRdb's version includes in-frame clones alone and lacks a portion of them. The sample has roughly 29,000 clones, around 90% seen once. The specimen comprised PBMCs, sampled 100 days after allogeneic stem cell transplant. The receptors here all came from a female patient in her forties or fifties who had an allogeneic stem cell transplant from a related donor, so the T cells may come from the graft donor. Some clones in this sample may be carry-over from other donors' samples.

The chain links TRBV13 to TRBJ2-3, with 9 bases fitting TRBD2. The CDR3 sequence is 18 residues long. The germline V gene has CDR1 PRHDT and CDR2 FYEKMQ (reference sequence). Unmatched junction bases numbered 17, after V lost 10 bases and J lost 0 bases. The CDR3 reads CAIPSGGEGLASTDTQYF. The DNA of the CDR3 is TGTGCCATTCCTTCGGGGGGCGAGGGACTAGCTAGCACAGATACGCAGTATTTT.

V and J are TRBV4-1 and TRBJ1-1, with TRBD1 matching 8 bases. The CDR3 consists of 14 residues. V dropped 4 bases and J dropped 4; count of bases not matched to a gene: 5. Germline V CDR1 and CDR2: MGHRA, YSYEKL. This CDR3 reads CASSRRGLGTEAFF. CDR3 DNA sequence: TGCGCCAGCAGCCGCAGGGGGCTCGGCACTGAAGCTTTCTTT.

The J gene is TRBJ2-3, the V gene TRBV9; D remains unclear. V was shortened by 4 bases and J by 1 base, with 7 bases between the two germline ends. Per germline, CDR1 SGDLS and CDR2 YYNGEE. The CDR3 extends over 13 amino acids. CDR3 residues: CASSLSRTDTQYF. CDR3 coding DNA: TGTGCCAGCAGCCTATCTCGCACAGATACGCAGTATTTT.

The V call is TRBV19, the J call TRBJ2-7; TRBD1 matches 9 bases. There are 15 residues in the CDR3. V was pared by 4 bases and J by 7 bases, with 11 bases of the junction left unmatched. Germline V CDR1 and CDR2: LNHDA, SQIVND (reference sequence). CDR3 bases: TGTGCCAGTAGTACCTTTGACAGGGGGTCAGGTGAGCAGTACTTC. Its protein product is CASSTFDRGSGEQYF.

This chain uses TRBV21-1 with TRBJ1-2; whether TRBD1, the table's D call, matches the DNA was not checked. TRBV21-1 is labeled a pseudogene. The CDR3 spans 17 residues. The CDR3: CASSPITTRDRGDGYTF. In nucleotides, the CDR3 is TGTGCCAGCAGCCCAATCACGACTCGAGACAGGGGGGATGGCTACACCTTC.

The J gene is TRBJ1-2, the V gene TRBV5-1, with a tentative D call TRBD1 (5 bases). Looked up from germline, CDR1 is SGHRS and CDR2 is YFSETQ. The CDR3 loop spans 15 amino acids. V lost 0 bases and J 4 bases, leaving 13 bases between the germline ends. DNA for the CDR3: TGCGCCAGCAGCTTGGGACAGAGGGTTCTCTATGGCTACACCTTC. Its protein is CASSLGQRVLYGYTF.

The gene calls are TRBV30 and TRBJ1-2; D ambiguous. CDR1 and CDR2 (germline): GTSNPN, SVGIG (reference sequence). The CDR3 has 14 residues. Trimming left V 5 bases short and J 4 bases short, with 17 bases between. The CDR3 loop reads CAWSVFPSIYGYTF. DNA for the CDR3: TGTGCCTGGTCAGTGTTCCCCTCGATCTATGGCTACACCTTC.

This chain joins TRBV15 and TRBJ1-4; D may be TRBD1 (5 bases). The ends were cut back, 5 bases at V and 5 bases at J, with 9 bases in the middle. In germline, CDR1 is LNHNV, CDR2 YYDKDF (reference sequence). This CDR3 has 13 amino acids. This CDR3 reads CATSGYRNEKLFF. As DNA, the CDR3 is TGTGCCACCAGCGGATACAGGAATGAAAAACTGTTTTTT.

This chain uses TRBV30 with TRBJ2-7; TRBD2 aligns across 11 bases. Trimming cost V 1 base and J 1 base; bases outside gene matches: 9. CDR1 and CDR2 from the germline V gene are GTSNPN and SVGIG (reference sequence). This CDR3 has 17 amino acids. This CDR3 is CAWSALAGGAWSYEQYF. The CDR3 nucleotides read TGTGCCTGGAGTGCTCTAGCGGGGGGAGCGTGGTCCTACGAGCAGTACTTC.

The rearrangement links TRBV6-5 to TRBJ1-2; TRBD1 agrees at 10 bases. The CDR3 covers 14 residues. In germline, CDR1 is MNHEY, CDR2 SVGAGI. V was pared by 8 bases and J by 4 bases, with 7 bases of the junction left unmatched. In DNA, the CDR3 is TGTGCCAGCCAAGACAGGGGGCGGATCTATGGCTACACCTTC. This gives the protein CASQDRGRIYGYTF.

This chain joins TRBV5-6 and TRBJ1-4; 9 positions match TRBD1. This CDR3 has 15 residues. Germline CDR1 and CDR2: SGHDT and YYEEEE. Losses at the gene ends were 4 bases for V and 8 bases for J; bases not matched to a gene: 9. The DNA of the CDR3 is TGTGCCAGCAGCAGAGGGACAGGGCTCGGAGAAAAACTGTTTTTT. It encodes CASSRGTGLGEKLFF.

This sequence joins TRBV30 and TRBJ2-3, with 7 nucleotides matching TRBD2. CDR3 length: 15 residues. The J segment lost 8 bases and the V segment lost 0 bases, leaving 11 bases of the junction unmatched. Germline values: CDR1 GTSNPN, CDR2 SVGIG (reference sequence). Here the CDR3 reads CAWSVALAGGGTQYF. CDR3 nucleotides: TGTGCCTGGAGTGTAGCCTTAGCGGGCGGAGGTACGCAGTATTTT.

The chain combines TRBV27 with TRBJ1-2; TRBD1 agrees at 8 bases. The CDR3 loop spans 13 amino acids. In germline, CDR1 is MNHEY, CDR2 SMNVEV (reference sequence). Losses at the gene ends were 6 bases for V and 2 bases for J; bases not matched to a gene: 2. CDR3 DNA sequence: TGTGCCAGCAGGAGGGACAGGAACTATGGCTACACCTTC. It specifies CASRRDRNYGYTF.

V is TRBV19 and J is TRBJ1-5; D call uncertain. The CDR3 has 16 residues. Deletions cut 1 base from V and 7 bases from J, with 17 bases between. The germline gives CDR1 LNHDA, CDR2 SQIVND (reference sequence). CDR3 amino acids: CASSIGGVPKTQPQHF. The CDR3 region has the DNA TGTGCCAGTAGTATAGGGGGAGTCCCCAAGACACAGCCCCAGCATTTT.

The V call is TRBV30, the J call TRBJ1-1; D is unresolved. The CDR3 contains 13 residues. CDR1 and CDR2 (germline): GTSNPN, SVGIG (reference sequence). V lost 4 bases and J lost 3, with 12 bases in between. The CDR3 is CAWNVGGDTEAFF. The CDR3 coding sequence is TGTGCCTGGAACGTAGGAGGTGACACTGAAGCTTTCTTT. Filled out from reference TRBV30 and TRBJ1-1, the complete variable domain reads SQTIHQWPATLVQPVGSPLSLECTVEGTSNPNLYWYRQAAGRGLQLLFYSVGIGQISSEVPQNLSASRPQDRQFILSSKKLLLSDSGFYLCAWNVGGDTEAFFGQGTRLTVV.

V is TRBV23-1 and J is TRBJ1-3, with D unresolved. TRBV23-1 is flagged as an ORF with uncertain function. This CDR3 has 15 residues. V was clipped by 6 bases and J by 0 bases, with 12 bases between them. The CDR3 DNA follows: TGCGCCAGCAGACCCCCGACGGCCTCTGGAAACACCATATATTTT. It yields the protein CASRPPTASGNTIYF.

The sample holds one count of this clone. The chain couples TRBV19 to TRBJ1-2; D gene unclear. Germline assignment: CDR1 LNHDA and CDR2 SQIVND (reference sequence). The length of the CDR3 is 11 residues. V gave up 3 bases and J gave up 13 bases, with 12 bases separating them. The CDR3 here is CASSIIWYGTF. CDR3 nucleotides: TGTGCCAGTAGTATTATATGGTACGGCACCTTC.

The chain's CDR3 is CASSPQGGLGKLFF. CDR3 in DNA: TGTGCCAGCAGCCCCCAGGGGGGGCTTGGAAAACTGTTTTTT. This chain joins TRBV11-2 and TRBJ1-4; 7 bases are shared with TRBD1. CDR1 is SGHAT, CDR2 FQNNGV, per germline. J was trimmed by 10 bases and V by 5 bases; bases with no gene match: 10. The CDR3 consists of 14 residues.

This clone appeared a single time. The chain employs TRBV30 and TRBJ1-1, with D unresolved. The CDR3 spans 14 residues. Trimming left V 0 bases short and J 0 bases short, with 8 bases between. The germline gives CDR1 GTSNPN, CDR2 SVGIG (reference sequence). The CDR3 DNA is TGTGCCTGGAGTGTAGGAGAATTGAACACTGAAGCTTTCTTT. It is translated as CAWSVGELNTEAFF.

This clone was picked up a small number of times. This chain uses TRBV30 with TRBJ1-2; 9 nucleotides line up with TRBD1. Trimming at V came to 4 bases and at J to 5 bases, leaving 11 bases not matched to a gene. Germline V gives CDR1 GTSNPN, CDR2 SVGIG (reference sequence). The CDR3 consists of 15 residues. The CDR3 protein is CAWNFGQGFMYGYTF. The CDR3 DNA sequence: TGTGCCTGGAATTTTGGACAGGGGTTCATGTATGGCTACACCTTC.

The CDR3 is CASSLTGGNTEAFF. CDR3 DNA: TGTGCCAGCAGTTTAACGGGGGGGAACACTGAAGCTTTCTTT. This rearrangement joins TRBV27 to TRBJ1-1, with D tentatively TRBD1 (5 bases). Germline CDR1 reads MNHEY; CDR2 reads SMNVEV (reference sequence). Deletions cut 2 bases from V and 1 base from J, with 8 bases between. The CDR3 loop spans 14 amino acids.

V and J are TRBV5-4 and TRBJ2-1; the match to TRBD1 covers 7 bases. After removal of 2 bases from V and 8 bases from J, the junction contained 10 bases not matched to a gene. CDR3 length: 15 amino acids. Germline CDR1 SGHNT, CDR2 YYREEE (reference sequence). The DNA of the CDR3 is TGTGCCAGCAGCTTTTATACAGGGGTTGGGGATGAGCAGTTCTTC. Residues: CASSFYTGVGDEQFF.

This clone was observed once. The genes are TRBV6-1 and TRBJ1-1, with 8 nucleotides matching TRBD1. Germline values: CDR1 MNHNS, CDR2 SASEGT. J lost 4 bases, V lost 3 bases, and 7 bases had no gene match. There are 15 residues in the CDR3. The CDR3 loop reads CASSEVTGQGTEAFF. CDR3 nucleotides: TGTGCCAGCAGTGAGGTCACAGGACAGGGCACTGAAGCTTTCTTT.

The V gene is TRBV5-1, the J gene TRBJ2-1; 10 bases map to TRBD2. V shed 3 bases, J shed 5 bases, and the junction held 5 bases outside the gene matches. Germline V CDR1 and CDR2: SGHRS, YFSETQ. The CDR3 runs 15 residues. CDR3 sequence reads: CASSSTSGFNNEQFF. In DNA, the CDR3 is TGCGCCAGCAGCTCGACTAGCGGGTTTAACAATGAGCAGTTCTTC.

This clone is a singleton in its sample. In DNA, the CDR3 is TGTGCCAGCAGCTTAGCTCGAGGAAACACCATATATTTT. It translates to CASSLARGNTIYF. This chain joins TRBV7-6 and TRBJ1-3; D remains unclear. Germline V gene data show CDR1 as SGHVS and CDR2 as FNYEAQ. Trimming pared 0 bases from V and 4 bases from J, leaving 4 bases between. The CDR3 length is 13 residues.

The chain carries TRBV27 and TRBJ1-1; tentative D call: TRBD1 (6 bases). V lost 6 bases to trimming and J lost 8 bases, with 16 bases between them. The CDR3 is made up of 13 amino acids. Looked up from germline, CDR1 is MNHEY and CDR2 is SMNVEV (reference sequence). CDR3 nucleotide sequence: TGTGCCAGCAGCCCTTTGGGGACACGGGAAGCTTTCTTT. Its protein product is CASSPLGTREAFF.